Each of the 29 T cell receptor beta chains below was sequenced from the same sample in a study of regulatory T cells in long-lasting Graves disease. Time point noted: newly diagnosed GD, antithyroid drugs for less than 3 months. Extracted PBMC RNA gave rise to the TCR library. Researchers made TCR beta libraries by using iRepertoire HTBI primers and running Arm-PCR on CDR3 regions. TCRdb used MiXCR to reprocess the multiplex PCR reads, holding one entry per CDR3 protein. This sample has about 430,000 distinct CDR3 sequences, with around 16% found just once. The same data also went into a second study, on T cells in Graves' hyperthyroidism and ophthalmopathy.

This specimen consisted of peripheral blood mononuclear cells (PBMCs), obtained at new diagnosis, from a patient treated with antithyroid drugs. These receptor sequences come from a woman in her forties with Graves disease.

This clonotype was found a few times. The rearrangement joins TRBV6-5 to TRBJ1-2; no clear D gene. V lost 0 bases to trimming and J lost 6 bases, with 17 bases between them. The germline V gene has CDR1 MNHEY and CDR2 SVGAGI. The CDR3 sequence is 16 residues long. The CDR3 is CASSYSISITGNGYTF. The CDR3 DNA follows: TGTGCCAGCAGTTACTCGATATCCATCACCGGGAATGGCTACACCTTC.

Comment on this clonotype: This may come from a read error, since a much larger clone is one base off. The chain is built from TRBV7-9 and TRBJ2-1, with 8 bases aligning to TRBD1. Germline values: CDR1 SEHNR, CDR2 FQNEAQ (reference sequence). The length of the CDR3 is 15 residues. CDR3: CASSLEQGARVERFF. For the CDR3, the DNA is TGTGCCAGCAGCTTAGAGCAGGGGGCGCGTGTTGAGCGGTTCTTC.

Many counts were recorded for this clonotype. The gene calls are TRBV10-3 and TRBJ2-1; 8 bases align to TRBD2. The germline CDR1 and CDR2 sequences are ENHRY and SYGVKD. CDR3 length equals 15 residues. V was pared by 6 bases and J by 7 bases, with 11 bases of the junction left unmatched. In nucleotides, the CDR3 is TGTGCCATCAGCCCCGGGGGGGCGGGAAGGAATGAGCAGTTCTTC. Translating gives CAISPGGAGRNEQFF.

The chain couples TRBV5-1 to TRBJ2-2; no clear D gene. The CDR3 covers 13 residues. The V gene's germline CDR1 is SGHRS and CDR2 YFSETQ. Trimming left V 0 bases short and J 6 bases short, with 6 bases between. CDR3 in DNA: TGCGCCAGCAGCTTGGACCCCGCCGGGGAGCTGTTTTTT. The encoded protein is CASSLDPAGELFF.

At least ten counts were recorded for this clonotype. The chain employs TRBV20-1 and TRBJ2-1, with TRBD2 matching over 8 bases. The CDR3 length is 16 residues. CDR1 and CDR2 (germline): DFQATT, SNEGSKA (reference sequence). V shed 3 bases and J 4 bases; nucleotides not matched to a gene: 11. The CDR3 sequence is CSASSPSGRPYNEQFF. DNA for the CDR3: TGCAGTGCTAGTTCACCAAGCGGGAGACCTTACAATGAGCAGTTCTTC.

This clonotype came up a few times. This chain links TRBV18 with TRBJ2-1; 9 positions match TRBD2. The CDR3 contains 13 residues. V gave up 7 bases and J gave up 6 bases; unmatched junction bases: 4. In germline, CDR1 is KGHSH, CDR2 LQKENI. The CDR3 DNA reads TGTGCCAGCTTTCCTAGCGGGATCAATGAGCAGTTCTTC. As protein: CASFPSGINEQFF.

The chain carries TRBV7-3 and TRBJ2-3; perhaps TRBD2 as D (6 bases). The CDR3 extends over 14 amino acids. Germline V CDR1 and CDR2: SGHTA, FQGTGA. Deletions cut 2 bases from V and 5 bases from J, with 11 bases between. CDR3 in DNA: TGTGCCAGCAGCTTATGGCCGGGAGAAGATACGCAGTATTTT. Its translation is CASSLWPGEDTQYF.

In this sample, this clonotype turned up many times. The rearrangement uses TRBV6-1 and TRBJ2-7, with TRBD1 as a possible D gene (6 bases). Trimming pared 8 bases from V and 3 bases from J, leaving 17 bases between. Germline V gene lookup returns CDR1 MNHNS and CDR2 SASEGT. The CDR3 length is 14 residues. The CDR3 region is CASRQTGLVYEQYF. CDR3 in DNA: TGTGCCAGCCGACAAACAGGGCTAGTCTACGAGCAGTACTTC.

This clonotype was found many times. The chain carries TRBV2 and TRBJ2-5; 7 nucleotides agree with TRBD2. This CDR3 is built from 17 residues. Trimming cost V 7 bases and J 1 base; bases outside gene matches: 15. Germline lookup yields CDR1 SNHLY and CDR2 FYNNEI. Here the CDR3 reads CASNSPHAGVSQETQYF. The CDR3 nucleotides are TGTGCCAGCAATTCTCCCCATGCGGGAGTTTCCCAAGAGACCCAGTACTTC.

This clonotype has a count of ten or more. The CDR3 coding sequence is TGTGCCAGCAGTTCCGGGACTACCTTTGAGACCCAGTACTTC. Its protein product is CASSSGTTFETQYF. This rearrangement joins TRBV27 to TRBJ2-5, with TRBD2 matching over 7 bases. CDR1 is MNHEY and CDR2 is SMNVEV in the germline V gene (reference sequence). The V segment lost 4 bases and the J segment 5 bases; nucleotides outside the gene matches: 7. The length of the CDR3 is 14 residues.

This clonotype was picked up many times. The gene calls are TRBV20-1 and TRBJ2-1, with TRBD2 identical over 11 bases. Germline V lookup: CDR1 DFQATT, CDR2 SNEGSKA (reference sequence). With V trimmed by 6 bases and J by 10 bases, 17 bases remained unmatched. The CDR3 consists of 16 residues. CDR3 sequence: CSALRGLSGRAREQFF. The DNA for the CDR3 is TGCAGTGCCCTAAGGGGTCTTAGCGGGAGGGCCCGAGAGCAGTTCTTC.

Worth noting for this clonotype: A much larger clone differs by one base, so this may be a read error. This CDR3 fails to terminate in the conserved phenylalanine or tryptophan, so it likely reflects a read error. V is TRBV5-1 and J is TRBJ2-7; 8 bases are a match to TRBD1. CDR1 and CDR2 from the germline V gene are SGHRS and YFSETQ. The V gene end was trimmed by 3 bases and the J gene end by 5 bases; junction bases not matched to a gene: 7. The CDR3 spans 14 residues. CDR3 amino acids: CASSSGQGSHEQYL. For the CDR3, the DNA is TGCGCCAGCAGCTCCGGACAGGGTTCCCACGAGCAGTACTTG.

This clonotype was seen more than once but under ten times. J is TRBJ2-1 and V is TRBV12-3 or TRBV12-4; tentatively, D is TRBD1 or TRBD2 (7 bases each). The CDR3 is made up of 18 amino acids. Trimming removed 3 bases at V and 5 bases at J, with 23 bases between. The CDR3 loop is CASSFLPAGDSLNNEQFF. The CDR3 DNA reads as TGTGCCAGCAGTTTTCTACCCGCGGGGGACAGTCTAAACAATGAGCAGTTCTTC.

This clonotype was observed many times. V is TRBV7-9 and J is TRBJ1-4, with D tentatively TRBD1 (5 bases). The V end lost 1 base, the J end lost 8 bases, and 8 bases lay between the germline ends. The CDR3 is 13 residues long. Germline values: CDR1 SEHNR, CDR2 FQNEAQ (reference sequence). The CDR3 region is CASSLGTPEKLFF. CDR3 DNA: TGTGCCAGCAGCTTAGGGACACCCGAAAAACTGTTTTTT.

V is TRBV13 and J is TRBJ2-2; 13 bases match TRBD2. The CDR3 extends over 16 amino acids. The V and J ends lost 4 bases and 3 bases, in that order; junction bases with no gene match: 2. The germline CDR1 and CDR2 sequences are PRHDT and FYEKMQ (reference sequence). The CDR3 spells CASSSGLAGDTGELFF. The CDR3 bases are TGTGCCAGCAGCTCCGGACTAGCGGGGGACACCGGGGAGCTGTTTTTT. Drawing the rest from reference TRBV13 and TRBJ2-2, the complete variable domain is AAGVIQSPRHLIKEKRETATLKCYPIPRHDTVYWYQQGPGQDPQFLISFYEKMQSDKGSIPDRFSAQQFSDYHSELNMSSLELGDSALYFCASSSGLAGDTGELFFGEGSRLTVL.

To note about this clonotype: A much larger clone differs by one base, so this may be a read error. The CDR3 loop is CAICESGQGSYGYTF. The CDR3 nucleotides are TGTGCCATCTGTGAGTCGGGGCAGGGGAGTTATGGCTACACCTTC. The J gene is TRBJ1-2, the V gene TRBV10-3, with D possibly matching TRBD1 (6 bases). This CDR3 is built from 15 residues. Germline values: CDR1 ENHRY, CDR2 SYGVKD.

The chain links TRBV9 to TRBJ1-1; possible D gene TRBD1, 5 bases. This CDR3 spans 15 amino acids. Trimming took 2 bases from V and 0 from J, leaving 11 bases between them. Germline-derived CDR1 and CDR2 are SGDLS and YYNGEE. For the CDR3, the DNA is TGTGCCAGCAGCGTTGGAGGGGATATGAACACTGAAGCTTTCTTT. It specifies CASSVGGDMNTEAFF.

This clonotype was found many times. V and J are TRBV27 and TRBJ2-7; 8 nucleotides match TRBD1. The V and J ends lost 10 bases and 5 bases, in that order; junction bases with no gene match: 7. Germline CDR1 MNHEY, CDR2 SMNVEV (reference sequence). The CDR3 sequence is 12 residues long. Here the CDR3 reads CATKTGVHEQYF. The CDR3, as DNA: TGTGCCACCAAGACAGGGGTTCACGAGCAGTACTTC.

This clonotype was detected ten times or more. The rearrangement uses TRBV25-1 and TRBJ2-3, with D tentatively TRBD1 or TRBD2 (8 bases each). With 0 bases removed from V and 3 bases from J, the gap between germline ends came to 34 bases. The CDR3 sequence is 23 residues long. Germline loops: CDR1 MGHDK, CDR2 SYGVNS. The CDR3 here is CASSEYDPGGRKAGGEITDTQYF. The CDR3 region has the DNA TGTGCCAGCAGTGAATATGACCCAGGGGGCCGTAAGGCGGGAGGCGAGATAACAGATACGCAGTATTTT.

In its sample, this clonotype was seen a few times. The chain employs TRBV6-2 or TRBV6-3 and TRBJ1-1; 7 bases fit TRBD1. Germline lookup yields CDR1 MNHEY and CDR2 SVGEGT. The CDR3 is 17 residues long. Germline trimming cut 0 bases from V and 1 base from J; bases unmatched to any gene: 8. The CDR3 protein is CASSYSLQGSRNTEAFF. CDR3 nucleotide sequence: TGTGCCAGCAGTTACTCTTTACAGGGGTCTCGGAACACTGAAGCTTTCTTT.

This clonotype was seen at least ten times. The CDR3: CATKELGGANNSPLHF. As DNA, the CDR3 is TGTGCCACCAAGGAATTAGGAGGGGCGAATAATTCACCCCTCCACTTT. This rearrangement joins TRBV24-1 to TRBJ1-6; TRBD1 is a possible D gene (5 bases). The V gene lost 8 bases and the J gene lost 5 bases, with 18 bases spanning the gap. Looked up from germline, CDR1 is KGHDR and CDR2 is SFDVKD. The CDR3 has 16 amino acids.

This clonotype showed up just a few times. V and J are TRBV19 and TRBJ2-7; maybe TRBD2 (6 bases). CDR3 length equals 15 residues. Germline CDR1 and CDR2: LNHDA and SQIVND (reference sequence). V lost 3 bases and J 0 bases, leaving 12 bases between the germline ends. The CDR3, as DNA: TGTGCCAGTAGTATGCGGGGCCTCAGCTCCTACGAGCAGTACTTC. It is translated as CASSMRGLSSYEQYF.

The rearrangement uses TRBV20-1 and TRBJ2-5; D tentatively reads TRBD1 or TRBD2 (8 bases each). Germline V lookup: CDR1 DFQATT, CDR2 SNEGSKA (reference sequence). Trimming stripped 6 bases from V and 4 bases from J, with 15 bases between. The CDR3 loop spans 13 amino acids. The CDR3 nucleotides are TGCAGTGCGCGTAGCGGGACAGGAGAGACCCAGTACTTC. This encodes CSARSGTGETQYF.

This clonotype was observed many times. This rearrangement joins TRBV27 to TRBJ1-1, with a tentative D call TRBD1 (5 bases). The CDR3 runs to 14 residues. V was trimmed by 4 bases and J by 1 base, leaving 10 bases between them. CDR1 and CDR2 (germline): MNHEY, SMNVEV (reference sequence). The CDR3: CASSSIGGNTEAFF. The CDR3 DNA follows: TGTGCCAGCAGTTCCATCGGGGGGAACACTGAAGCTTTCTTT.

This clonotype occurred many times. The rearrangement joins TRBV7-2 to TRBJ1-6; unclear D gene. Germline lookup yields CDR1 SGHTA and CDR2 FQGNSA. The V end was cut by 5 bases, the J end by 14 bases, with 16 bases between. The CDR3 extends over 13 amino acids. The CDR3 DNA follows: TGTGCCAGCAGCCCTGTGGGCCAATTCACCCTCCACTTT. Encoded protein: CASSPVGQFTLHF.

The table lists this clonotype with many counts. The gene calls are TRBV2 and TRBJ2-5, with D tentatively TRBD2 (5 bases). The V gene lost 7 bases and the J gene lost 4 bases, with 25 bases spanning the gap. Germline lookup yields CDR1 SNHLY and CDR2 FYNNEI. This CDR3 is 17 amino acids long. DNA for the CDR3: TGTGCCAGCACCTCGACGTTAATGCGGAGCCGGGGAGAGACCCAGTACTTC. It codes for CASTSTLMRSRGETQYF.

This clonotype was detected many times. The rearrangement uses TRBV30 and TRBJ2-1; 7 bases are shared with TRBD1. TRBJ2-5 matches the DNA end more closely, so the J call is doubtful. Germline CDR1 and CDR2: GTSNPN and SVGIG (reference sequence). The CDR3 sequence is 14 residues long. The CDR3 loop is CAWRATTGQETQYF. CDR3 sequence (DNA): TGTGCCTGGAGGGCGACGACAGGGCAAGAGACCCAGTACTTC.

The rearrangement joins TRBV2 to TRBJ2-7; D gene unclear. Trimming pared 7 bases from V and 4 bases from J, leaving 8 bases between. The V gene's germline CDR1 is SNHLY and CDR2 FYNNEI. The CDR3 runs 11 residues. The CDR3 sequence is CASIFNYEQYF. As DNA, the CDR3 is TGTGCCAGCATATTCAATTACGAGCAGTACTTC.

The CDR3 region has the DNA TGTGCCAGCAGCCAAATCGCCGGGACAGGGGTGTTTGGTTCCTACGAGCAGTACTTC. This gives the protein CASSQIAGTGVFGSYEQYF. This chain connects TRBV11-3 to TRBJ2-7; 10 nucleotides align to TRBD1. After removal of 5 bases from V and 1 base from J, the junction contained 17 bases not matched to a gene. Per germline, CDR1 SGHNT and CDR2 YENEEA. The CDR3 length is 19 residues.